The source of this T cell receptor (beta chain) is a study of blood T cell repertoires in COVID-19. CDR3 length: 12 residues. V was trimmed by 10 bases and J by 1 base, leaving 10 bases between them. The germline V gene encodes CDR1 WNHNN and CDR2 SYGVQD (reference sequence). Clones were sequenced by immunoSEQ multiplex PCR, and TCRdb holds only the in-frame ones, with some missing. This sample carries hundreds of thousands of clones, approximately 82% of them seen once, and the ten largest clones take 4% to 6%. The chain recombines TRBV10-1 with TRBJ1-1, with a weak D call TRBD1 (5 bases). The sequenced sample consisted of peripheral blood. This receptor was obtained from a woman aged 80 or over with active or convalescent COVID-19. The CDR3 region is CATSGQNTEAFF. The CDR3 bases are TGCGCCACCTCTGGACAGAACACTGAAGCTTTCTTT.